These 15 T cell receptor beta chains originate from one sample sequenced in a study of cytomegalovirus exposure and HLA in healthy donors. The data were produced by immunoSEQ multiplex PCR, yet TCRdb's version contains in-frame clones alone and is incomplete. The sample yields about 95,000 clones, 85% seen once. Sequences were obtained from PBMCs. The receptors stem from a man between 18 and 35 years old in good health and CMV-seropositive.

The chain is built from TRBV5-5 and TRBJ2-3; D might be TRBD1 (5 bases). This CDR3 region has 12 residues. Germline V gives CDR1 SGHKS, CDR2 YYEKEE (reference sequence). Trimming pared 0 bases from V and 6 bases from J, leaving 5 bases between. CDR3 in amino acids: CASSLEGDTQYF. In DNA, the CDR3 is TGTGCCAGCAGCTTGGAGGGGGATACGCAGTATTTT.

V is TRBV25-1 and J is TRBJ2-7; 12 bases are a match to TRBD2. The ends lost 4 bases at V and 7 bases at J; junction bases unmatched: 11. CDR1 and CDR2 (germline): MGHDK, SYGVNS. This CDR3 region has 16 residues. The CDR3 sequence is CASSVSTSGRIWEQYV. The DNA for the CDR3 is TGTGCCAGCAGTGTCTCTACTAGCGGGAGGATATGGGAGCAGTACGTC.

The chain couples TRBV15 to TRBJ1-5, with 8 nucleotides matching TRBD1. The germline V gene encodes CDR1 LNHNV and CDR2 YYDKDF (reference sequence). Germline trimming cut 2 bases from V and 6 bases from J; bases unmatched to any gene: 9. The CDR3 contains 16 residues. The CDR3 nucleotides are TGTGCCACCAGCAGACTTAGAGGACAGGGTGGTCAGCCCCAGCATTTT. This translates into CATSRLRGQGGQPQHF. Full variable domain (remainder filled in from reference TRBV15 and TRBJ1-5): DAMVIQNPRYQVTQFGKPVTLSCSQTLNHNVMYWYQQKSSQAPKLLFHYYDKDFNNEADTPDNFQSRRPNTSFCFLDIRSPGLGDTAMYLCATSRLRGQGGQPQHFGDGTRLSIL.

The chain recombines TRBV5-1 with TRBJ2-3; D gene unclear. V was clipped by 3 bases and J by 6 bases, with 8 bases between them. The CDR3 runs 12 residues. Looked up from germline, CDR1 is SGHRS and CDR2 is YFSETQ. The DNA for the CDR3 is TGCGCCAGCAGCTCCCGGTCGGATACGCAGTATTTT. Translation: CASSSRSDTQYF. Full variable domain (remainder filled in from reference TRBV5-1 and TRBJ2-3): KAGVTQTPRYLIKTRGQQVTLSCSPISGHRSVSWYQQTPGQGLQFLFEYFSETQRNKGNFPGRFSGRQFSNSRSEMNVSTLELGDSALYLCASSSRSDTQYFGPGTRLTVL.

The chain combines TRBV7-6 with TRBJ2-1; 10 bases fit TRBD2. Germline lookup yields CDR1 SGHVS and CDR2 FNYEAQ. With 5 bases clipped from V and 8 bases from J, the junction kept 9 bases outside the gene matches. There are 15 residues in the CDR3. The CDR3 DNA follows: TGTGCCAGCAGCAGGACTAGCGGAGCCGGGGATGAGCAGTTCTTC. Its protein product is CASSRTSGAGDEQFF.

The genes are TRBV27 and TRBJ2-2; 7 bases are shared with TRBD2. With 6 bases clipped from V and 7 bases from J, the junction kept 2 bases outside the gene matches. Germline lookup yields CDR1 MNHEY and CDR2 SMNVEV (reference sequence). The length of the CDR3 is 12 residues. CDR3 region: CASRWGGGELFF. The CDR3 DNA sequence: TGTGCCAGCAGGTGGGGGGGCGGGGAGCTGTTTTTT.

V usage is TRBV4-2 and J usage is TRBJ2-1; D unclear. CDR1 and CDR2 (germline): LGHNA, YNFKEQ. V was trimmed by 7 bases and J by 1 base, leaving 8 bases between them. This CDR3 region has 13 residues. CDR3 sequence reads: CASTSRSYNEQFF. In DNA, the CDR3 is TGTGCCAGCACCTCTAGGTCCTACAATGAGCAGTTCTTC.

The V gene is TRBV5-4, the J gene TRBJ2-7, with 10 bases fitting TRBD2. V was pared by 2 bases and J by 0 bases, with 8 bases of the junction left unmatched. The CDR3 extends over 17 amino acids. In germline, CDR1 is SGHNT, CDR2 YYREEE (reference sequence). CDR3 amino acids: CASSFEEREGLSYEQYF. The CDR3 coding sequence is TGTGCCAGCAGCTTCGAAGAGCGGGAGGGACTCTCCTACGAGCAGTACTTC.

The rearrangement links TRBV7-3 to TRBJ2-2, with D perhaps TRBD1 (5 bases). This CDR3 has 16 residues. V lost 5 bases and J lost 1, with 14 bases in between. The V gene's germline CDR1 is SGHTA and CDR2 FQGTGA. In nucleotides, the CDR3 is TGTGCCAGCAGCCTCAGACAGACGAGGAACACCGGGGAGCTGTTTTTT. Translated: CASSLRQTRNTGELFF.

This chain uses TRBV11-2 with TRBJ2-7, with TRBD2 matching over 8 bases. The CDR3 extends over 14 amino acids. Germline CDR1 and CDR2: SGHAT and FQNNGV. V gave up 2 bases and J gave up 3 bases; unmatched junction bases: 3. The CDR3 DNA reads as TGTGCCAGCAGCTTACTAGCGGGCTACTACGAGCAGTACGTC. Translation: CASSLLAGYYEQYV.

This clone is labeled as medium-sized. The chain is built from TRBV7-7 and TRBJ1-4, with D hard to call. The ends were cut back, 2 bases at V and 8 bases at J, with 9 bases in the middle. The germline V gene has CDR1 SSHAT and CDR2 FNYEAQ (reference sequence). CDR3 length: 13 amino acids. In nucleotides, the CDR3 is TGTGCCAGCAGCTTAAGAGCAGGAGAAAAACTGTTTTTT. It yields the protein CASSLRAGEKLFF.

This chain connects TRBV28 to TRBJ1-2, with no clear D. This CDR3 spans 16 amino acids. CDR1 and CDR2 from the germline V gene are MDHEN and SYDVKM. Trimming cost V 5 bases and J 3 bases, with 19 bases left between them. CDR3 loop: CASSGPGLGSYYGYTF. The CDR3, as DNA: TGTGCCAGCAGTGGGCCGGGGTTAGGTTCCTACTATGGCTACACCTTC.

J is TRBJ2-7 and V is TRBV18; D might be TRBD1 (6 bases). V lost 0 bases and J lost 0, with 12 bases in between. The germline gives CDR1 KGHSH, CDR2 LQKENI. The CDR3 runs to 16 residues. Here the CDR3 reads CASSPPNGQTSYEQYF. CDR3 nucleotide sequence: TGTGCCAGCTCACCACCGAACGGACAGACCTCCTACGAGCAGTACTTC. Full variable domain (rest looked up from reference TRBV18 and TRBJ2-7): NAGVMQNPRHLVRRRGQEARLRCSPMKGHSHVYWYRQLPEEGLKFMVYLQKENIIDESGMPKERFSAEFPKEGPSILRIQQVVRGDSAAYFCASSPPNGQTSYEQYFGPGTRLTVT.

The chain uses TRBV30 and TRBJ1-5, with unresolved D. The V end was cut by 5 bases, the J end by 5 bases, with 13 bases between. The length of the CDR3 is 13 residues. Germline assignment: CDR1 GTSNPN and CDR2 SVGIG (reference sequence). The CDR3 DNA is TGTGCCTGGGCTCGACAAAATGATCAGCCCCAGCATTTT. Protein sequence: CAWARQNDQPQHF.

The chain combines TRBV7-9 with TRBJ2-1; the match to TRBD1 covers 8 bases. CDR3 size: 14 residues. Germline V gives CDR1 SEHNR, CDR2 FQNEAQ (reference sequence). V lost 0 bases, J lost 9 bases, and 4 bases stayed unmatched. The CDR3 region is CASSLAGDRGEQFF. The CDR3 DNA reads as TGTGCCAGCAGCTTAGCGGGCGACAGGGGTGAGCAGTTCTTC.